This T cell receptor beta chain was sequenced for a study of technical replicates of blood from several donors. Assay: immunoSEQ multiplex PCR; the TCRdb copy retains only in-frame clones and omits some. The sample holds 65,000 to 70,000 clones; around nine tenths are singletons and the top ten take 4% to 5%. The germline V gene has CDR1 SGHTA and CDR2 FQGNSA. The CDR3 runs to 15 residues. V was shortened by 1 base and J by 0 bases, with 9 bases between the two germline ends. The material sequenced was PBMCs. J is TRBJ2-5 and V is TRBV7-2, with a weak D call TRBD2 (6 bases). This receptor was taken from a human donor in good health. Some clones in this sample may be carry-over from other donors' samples. This CDR3 is CASSLGRGYQETQYF. CDR3 bases: TGTGCCAGCAGCTTAGGTCGGGGGTACCAAGAGACCCAGTACTTC.